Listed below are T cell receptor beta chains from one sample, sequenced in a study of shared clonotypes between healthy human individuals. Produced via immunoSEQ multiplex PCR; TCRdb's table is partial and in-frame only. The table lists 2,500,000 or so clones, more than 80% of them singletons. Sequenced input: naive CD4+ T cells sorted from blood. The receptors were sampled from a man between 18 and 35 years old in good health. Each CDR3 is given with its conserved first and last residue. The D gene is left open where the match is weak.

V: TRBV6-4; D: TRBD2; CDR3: CASSDRGGGYRGSYEQYF
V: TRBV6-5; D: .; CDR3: CASILGEVYEEKLFF
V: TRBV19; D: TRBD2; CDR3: CASSLGLAGGGTQYF
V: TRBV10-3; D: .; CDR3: CAIRDGGNSNEKLFF
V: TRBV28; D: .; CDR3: CASRPLRGAYEQYF
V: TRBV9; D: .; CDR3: CASSVGGLGNTIYF
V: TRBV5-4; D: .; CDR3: CASSLVGYNEQFF
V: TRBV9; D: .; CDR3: CASSWSGSGTGELFF
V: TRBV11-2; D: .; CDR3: CASSLAENTGELFF
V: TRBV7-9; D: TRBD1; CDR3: CASSFQGATDTQYF
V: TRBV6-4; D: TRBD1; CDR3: CASSPVGGQGTDTQYF
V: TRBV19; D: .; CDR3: CASSITGGSSYEQYF
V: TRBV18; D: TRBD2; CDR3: CASSSLPGGEQYF
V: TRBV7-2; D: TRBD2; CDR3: CASSGQREGFDTQYF
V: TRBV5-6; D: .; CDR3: CASSLANYGYTF
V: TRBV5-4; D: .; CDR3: CASSAGRWREGNTIYF
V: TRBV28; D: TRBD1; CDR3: CASSSHRGVETQYF
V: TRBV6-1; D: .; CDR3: CASSKGELGSEAFF
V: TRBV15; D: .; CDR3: CATSKFPGGYSNQPQHF
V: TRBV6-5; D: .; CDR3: CASSYGTPVSGNTIYF
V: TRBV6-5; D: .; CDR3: CASSRGALSGNTIYF
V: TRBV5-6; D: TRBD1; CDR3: CASSGDRGYDTQYF
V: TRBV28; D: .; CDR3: CAWGVANYGYTF
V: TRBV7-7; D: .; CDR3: CASSLNLNTGELFF
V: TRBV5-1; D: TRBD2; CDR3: CASNQGGSSGEQYF
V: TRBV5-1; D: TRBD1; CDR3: CASSSDRGYNSPLHF
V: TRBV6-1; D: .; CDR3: CASGVVYEQYF
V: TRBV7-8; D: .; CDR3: CASSLGVTRGSYGYTF
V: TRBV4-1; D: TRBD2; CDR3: CASSQDYGRGREGLNYEQYF
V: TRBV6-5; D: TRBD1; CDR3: CASSKAGGNEQFF
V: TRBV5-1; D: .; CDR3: CASRDGRNTGELFF
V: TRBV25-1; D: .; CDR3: CASGPRGEKLFF
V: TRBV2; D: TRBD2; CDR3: CAVSGTSGGSSTDTQYF
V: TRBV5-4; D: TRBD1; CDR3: CASSLWDRVDTEAFF
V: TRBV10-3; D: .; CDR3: CAIKVNEKLFF
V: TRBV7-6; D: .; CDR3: CASTQGTANTEAFF
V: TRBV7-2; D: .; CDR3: CASSLGLGSTEAFF
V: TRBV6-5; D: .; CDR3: CASSYSSPGGGPPTF
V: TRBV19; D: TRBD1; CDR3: CASSHPGQVSYEQYF
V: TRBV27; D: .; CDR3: CASSPDGNQPQHF
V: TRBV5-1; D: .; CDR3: CASSGGRTSTDTQYF
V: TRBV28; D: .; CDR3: CASSSRWGRRGTGELFF
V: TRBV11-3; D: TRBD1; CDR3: CASSLQGAGELFF
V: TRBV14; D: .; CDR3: CASSQGFVAEAFF
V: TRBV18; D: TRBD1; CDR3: CASSHRDRDGSPLHF
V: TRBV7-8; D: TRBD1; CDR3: CASSLVQGASEKLFF
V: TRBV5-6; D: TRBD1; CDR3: CASSLGDRGTDTQYF
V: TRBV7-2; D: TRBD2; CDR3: CASSLVTSGTYEQYF
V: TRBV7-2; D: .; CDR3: CASSPQAASSLSTDTQYF
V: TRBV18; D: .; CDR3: CASSPSTSTDTQYF
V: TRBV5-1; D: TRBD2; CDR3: CASSLRLAGGPGDTQYF
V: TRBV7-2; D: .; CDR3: CASSLVRGYEQYF